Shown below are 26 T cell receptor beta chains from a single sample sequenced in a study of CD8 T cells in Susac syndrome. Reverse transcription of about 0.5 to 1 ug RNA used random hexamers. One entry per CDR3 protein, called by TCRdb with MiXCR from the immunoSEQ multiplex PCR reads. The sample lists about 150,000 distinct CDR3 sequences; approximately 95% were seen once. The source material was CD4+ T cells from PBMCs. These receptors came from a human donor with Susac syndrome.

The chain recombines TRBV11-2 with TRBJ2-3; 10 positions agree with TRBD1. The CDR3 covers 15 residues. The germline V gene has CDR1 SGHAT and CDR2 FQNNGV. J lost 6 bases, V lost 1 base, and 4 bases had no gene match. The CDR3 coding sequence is TGTGCCAGCAGCTTAGGAGGACAGGGGGGCGATACGCAGTATTTT. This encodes CASSLGGQGGDTQYF.

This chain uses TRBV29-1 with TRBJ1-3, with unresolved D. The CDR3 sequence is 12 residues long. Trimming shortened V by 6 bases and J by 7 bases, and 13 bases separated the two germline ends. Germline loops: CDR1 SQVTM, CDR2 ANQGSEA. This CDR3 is CSVLDVDNTIYF. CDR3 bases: TGCAGCGTCCTGGACGTCGATAACACCATATATTTT.

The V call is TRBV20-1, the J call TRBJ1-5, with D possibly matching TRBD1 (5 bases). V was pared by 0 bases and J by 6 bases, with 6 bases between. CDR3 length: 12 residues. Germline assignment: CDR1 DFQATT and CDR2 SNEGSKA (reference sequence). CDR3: CSAREGGQPQHF. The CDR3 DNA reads TGCAGTGCTAGAGAGGGGGGTCAGCCCCAGCATTTT.

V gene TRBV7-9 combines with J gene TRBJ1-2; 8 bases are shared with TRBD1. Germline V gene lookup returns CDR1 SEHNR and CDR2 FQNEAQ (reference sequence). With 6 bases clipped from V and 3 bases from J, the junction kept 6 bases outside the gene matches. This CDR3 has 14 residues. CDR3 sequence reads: CASSFGQGHYGYTF. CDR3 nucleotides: TGTGCCAGCAGTTTTGGACAGGGACACTATGGCTACACCTTC.

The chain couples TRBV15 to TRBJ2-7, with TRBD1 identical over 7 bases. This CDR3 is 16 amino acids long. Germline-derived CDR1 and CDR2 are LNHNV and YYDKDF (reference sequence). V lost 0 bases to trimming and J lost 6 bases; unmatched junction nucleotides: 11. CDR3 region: CATSRDPDRTSSEQYF. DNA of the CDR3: TGTGCCACCAGCAGAGATCCGGACAGGACCTCTTCCGAGCAGTACTTC.

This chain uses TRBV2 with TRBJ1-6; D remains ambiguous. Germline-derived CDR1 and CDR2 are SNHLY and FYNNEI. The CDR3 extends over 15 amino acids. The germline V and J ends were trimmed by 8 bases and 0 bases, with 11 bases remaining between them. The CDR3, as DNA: TGTGCCAGCGGGCCGGAGGCCTCCTATAATTCACCCCTCCACTTT. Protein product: CASGPEASYNSPLHF. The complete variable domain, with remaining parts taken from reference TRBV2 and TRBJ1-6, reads EPEVTQTPSHQVTQMGQEVILRCVPISNHLYFYWYRQILGQKVEFLVSFYNNEISEKSEIFDDQFSVERPDGSNFTLKIRSTKLEDSAMYFCASGPEASYNSPLHFGNGTRLTVT.

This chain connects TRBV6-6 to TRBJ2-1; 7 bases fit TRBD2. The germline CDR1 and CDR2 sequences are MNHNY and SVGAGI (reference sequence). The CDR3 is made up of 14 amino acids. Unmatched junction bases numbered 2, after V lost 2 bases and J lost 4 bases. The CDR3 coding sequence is TGTGCCAGCAGTTACGCGGGGGAATACAATGAGCAGTTCTTC. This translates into CASSYAGEYNEQFF.

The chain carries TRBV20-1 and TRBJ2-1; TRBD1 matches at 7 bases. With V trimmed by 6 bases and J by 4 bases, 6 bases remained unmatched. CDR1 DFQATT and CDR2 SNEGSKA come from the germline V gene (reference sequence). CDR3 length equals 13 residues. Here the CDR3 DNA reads TGCAGTGCCGGATCGACAGGGTACAATGAGCAGTTCTTC. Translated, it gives CSAGSTGYNEQFF.

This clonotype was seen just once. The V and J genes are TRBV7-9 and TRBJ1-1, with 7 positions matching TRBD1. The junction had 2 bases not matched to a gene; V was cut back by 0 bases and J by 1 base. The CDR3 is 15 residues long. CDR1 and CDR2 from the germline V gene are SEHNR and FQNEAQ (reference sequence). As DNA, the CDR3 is TGTGCCAGCAGCTTAGCAGGACAGGCGAACACTGAAGCTTTCTTT. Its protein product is CASSLAGQANTEAFF.

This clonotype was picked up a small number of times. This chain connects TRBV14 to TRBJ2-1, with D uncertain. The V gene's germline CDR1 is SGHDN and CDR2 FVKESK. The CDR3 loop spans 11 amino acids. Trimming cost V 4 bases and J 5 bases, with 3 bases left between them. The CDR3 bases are TGTGCCAGCAGCCTAAACAATGAGCAGTTCTTC. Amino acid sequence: CASSLNNEQFF.

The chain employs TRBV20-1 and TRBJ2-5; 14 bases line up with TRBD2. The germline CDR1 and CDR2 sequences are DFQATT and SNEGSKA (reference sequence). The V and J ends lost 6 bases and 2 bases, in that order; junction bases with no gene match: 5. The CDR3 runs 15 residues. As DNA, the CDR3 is TGCAGTGCACGGACTAGCGGGGGGCGGCAAGAGACCCAGTACTTC. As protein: CSARTSGGRQETQYF.

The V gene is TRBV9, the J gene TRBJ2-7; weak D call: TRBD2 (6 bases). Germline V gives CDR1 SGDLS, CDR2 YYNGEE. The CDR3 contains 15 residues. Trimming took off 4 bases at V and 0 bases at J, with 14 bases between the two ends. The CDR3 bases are TGTGCCAGCAGCCCCCACGGGGGAACCTCCTACGAGCAGTACTTC. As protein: CASSPHGGTSYEQYF.

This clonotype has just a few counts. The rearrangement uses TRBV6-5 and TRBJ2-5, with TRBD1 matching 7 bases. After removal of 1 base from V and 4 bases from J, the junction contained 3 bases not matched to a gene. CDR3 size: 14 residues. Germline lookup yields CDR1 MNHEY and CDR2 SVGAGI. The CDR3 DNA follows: TGTGCCAGCAGTTACTTCCGACAGGGAGAGACCCAGTACTTC. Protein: CASSYFRQGETQYF.

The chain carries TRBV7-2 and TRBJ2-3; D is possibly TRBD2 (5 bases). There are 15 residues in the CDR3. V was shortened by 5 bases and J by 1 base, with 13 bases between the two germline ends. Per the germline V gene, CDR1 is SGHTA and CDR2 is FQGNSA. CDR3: CASSLGGSRTDTQYF. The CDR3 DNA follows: TGTGCCAGCAGCCTCGGCGGGTCTCGCACAGATACGCAGTATTTT.

The CDR3 protein is CASSQGGSGRNEQFF. The CDR3 coding sequence is TGCGCCAGCAGCCAAGGTGGCTCAGGGAGAAATGAGCAGTTCTTC. The chain joins TRBV4-3 to TRBJ2-1, with D perhaps being TRBD1 or TRBD2 (5 bases each). Germline CDR1 LGHNA, CDR2 YSLEER. This CDR3 comprises 15 residues. The V end was cut by 1 base, the J end by 7 bases, with 14 bases between.

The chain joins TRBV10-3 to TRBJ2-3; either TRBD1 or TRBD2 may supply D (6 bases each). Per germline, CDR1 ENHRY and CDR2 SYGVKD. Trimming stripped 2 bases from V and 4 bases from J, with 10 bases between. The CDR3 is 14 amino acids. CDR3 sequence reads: CAISERGRSDTQYF. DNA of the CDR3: TGTGCCATCAGTGAGCGGGGGCGGTCAGATACGCAGTATTTT.

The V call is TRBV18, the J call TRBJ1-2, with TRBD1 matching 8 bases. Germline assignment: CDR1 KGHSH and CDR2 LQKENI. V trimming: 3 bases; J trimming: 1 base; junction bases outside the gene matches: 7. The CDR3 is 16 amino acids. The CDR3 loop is CASSPTPGQGNYGYTF. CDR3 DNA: TGTGCCAGCTCACCTACCCCCGGACAGGGTAACTATGGCTACACCTTC.

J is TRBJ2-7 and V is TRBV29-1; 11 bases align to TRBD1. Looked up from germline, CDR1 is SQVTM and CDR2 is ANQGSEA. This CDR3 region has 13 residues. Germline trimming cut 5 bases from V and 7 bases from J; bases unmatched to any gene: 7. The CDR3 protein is CSVRRTGGVEQYF. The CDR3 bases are TGCAGCGTTCGCCGGACAGGGGGCGTTGAGCAGTACTTC.

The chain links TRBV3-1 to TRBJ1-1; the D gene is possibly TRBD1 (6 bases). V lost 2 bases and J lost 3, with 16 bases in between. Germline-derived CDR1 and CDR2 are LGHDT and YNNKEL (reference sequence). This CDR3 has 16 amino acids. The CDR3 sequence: CASSQRTVNWDTEAFF. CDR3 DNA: TGTGCCAGCAGCCAACGGACAGTCAATTGGGACACTGAAGCTTTCTTT. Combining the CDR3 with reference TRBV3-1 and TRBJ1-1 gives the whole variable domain DTAVSQTPKYLVTQMGNDKSIKCEQNLGHDTMYWYKQDSKKFLKIMFSYNNKELIINETVPNRFSPKSPDKAHLNLHINSLELGDSAVYFCASSQRTVNWDTEAFFGQGTRLTVV.

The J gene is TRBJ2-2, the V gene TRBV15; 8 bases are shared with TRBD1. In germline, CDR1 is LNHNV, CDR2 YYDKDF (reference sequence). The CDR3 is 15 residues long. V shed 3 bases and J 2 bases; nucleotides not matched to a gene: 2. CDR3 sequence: CATSRDRANTGELFF. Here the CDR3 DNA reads TGTGCCACCAGCAGGGACAGGGCAAACACCGGGGAGCTGTTTTTT.

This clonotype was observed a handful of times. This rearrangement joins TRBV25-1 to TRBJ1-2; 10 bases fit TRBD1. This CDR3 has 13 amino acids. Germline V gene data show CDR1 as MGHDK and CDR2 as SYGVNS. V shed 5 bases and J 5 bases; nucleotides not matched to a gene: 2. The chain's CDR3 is CASSTGQGYGYTF. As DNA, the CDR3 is TGTGCCAGCAGTACGGGACAGGGGTATGGCTACACCTTC.

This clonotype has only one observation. DNA of the CDR3: TGTGCCAGCAGCCAGGGGGTCGACACTGAAGCTTTCTTT. Amino acids: CASSQGVDTEAFF. The V gene is TRBV3-1, the J gene TRBJ1-1, with D maybe TRBD1 (5 bases). The CDR3 sequence is 13 residues long. Germline values: CDR1 LGHDT, CDR2 YNNKEL (reference sequence). The ends were cut back, 3 bases at V and 3 bases at J, with 8 bases in the middle.

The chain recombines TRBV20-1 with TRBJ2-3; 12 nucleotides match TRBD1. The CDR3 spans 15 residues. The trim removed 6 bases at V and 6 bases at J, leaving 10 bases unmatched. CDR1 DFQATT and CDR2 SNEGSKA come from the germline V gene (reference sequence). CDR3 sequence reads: CSAGTGTGGPDTQYF. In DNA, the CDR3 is TGCAGTGCCGGAACCGGGACAGGGGGCCCCGATACGCAGTATTTT.

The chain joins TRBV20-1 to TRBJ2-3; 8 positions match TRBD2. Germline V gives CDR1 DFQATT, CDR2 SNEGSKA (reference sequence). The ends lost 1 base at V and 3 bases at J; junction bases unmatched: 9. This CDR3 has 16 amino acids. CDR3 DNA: TGCAGTGCTAGAGCCTGGGCGGGGGGTATAACAGATACGCAGTATTTT. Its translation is CSARAWAGGITDTQYF.

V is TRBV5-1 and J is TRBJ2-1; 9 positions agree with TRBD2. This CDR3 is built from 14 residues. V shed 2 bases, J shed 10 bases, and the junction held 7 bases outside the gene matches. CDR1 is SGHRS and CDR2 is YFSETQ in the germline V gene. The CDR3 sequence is CASSFGGGAREQFF. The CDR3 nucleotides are TGCGCCAGCAGCTTTGGCGGGGGGGCCCGCGAGCAGTTCTTC.

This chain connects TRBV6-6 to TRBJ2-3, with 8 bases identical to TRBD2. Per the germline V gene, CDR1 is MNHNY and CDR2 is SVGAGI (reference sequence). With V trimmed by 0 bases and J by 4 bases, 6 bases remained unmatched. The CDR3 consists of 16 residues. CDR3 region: CASSYSGRGGADTQYF. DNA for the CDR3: TGTGCCAGCAGTTACTCCGGTCGGGGGGGAGCAGATACGCAGTATTTT.